The rows below give T cell receptor beta chains drawn from one sample of a study of blood T cell repertoires in COVID-19. Sequencing was performed with immunoSEQ multiplex PCR; in TCRdb, only in-frame clones are kept and a portion is missing. Of 200,000 to 250,000 clones in the sample, just over 90% are singletons; the top ten hold under 2.5%. The material sequenced was PBMCs or T cells enriched from blood (not recorded which). The receptors were sampled from a woman between 18 and 29 years old who had recovered from COVID-19. CDR3s include the opening cysteine and the closing phenylalanine or tryptophan. The D gene is left open where the match is weak. The size field is filled for only some rows; it gives once, few, many or a size class.

CDR3 DNA,CDR3 protein,D gene,CDR3 length,J gene,clone size,V gene
TGTGCCAGCAGTTTACTGGCACGCTATGGCTACACCTTC,CASSLLARYGYTF,.,13,TRBJ1-2,once,TRBV28
TGCGCCAGCAGCCAAGATCTTAGGGGCGTCAATGAGCAGCCCCAGCATTTT,CASSQDLRGVNEQPQHF,.,17,TRBJ1-5,.,TRBV4-1
TGTGCCAGCAGTGTATCCGGTATCACCGGGGAGCTGTTTTTT,CASSVSGITGELFF,.,14,TRBJ2-2,once,TRBV2
TGTGCCAGCAGTTTAACTTTTGGGCGGACATATGATGGCTACACCTTC,CASSLTFGRTYDGYTF,.,16,TRBJ1-2,.,TRBV27
TGTGCCAGCAGTCTACAGGGGTGGGGCACTGAAGCTTTCTTT,CASSLQGWGTEAFF,TRBD1,14,TRBJ1-1,.,TRBV27
TGTGCCAGCAGTTTTGTCCCGGGACAGGGGGCGCAGTTCTTC,CASSFVPGQGAQFF,TRBD1,14,TRBJ2-1,.,TRBV27
TGTGCCATCAGTGAGTTTAACAATGAGCAGTTCTTC,CAISEFNNEQFF,.,12,TRBJ2-1,.,TRBV10-3
TGTGCCAGCAGTTTAAAGCGTACAGGGGGATCCAACGGCTACGAGCAGTACTTC,CASSLKRTGGSNGYEQYF,TRBD1,18,TRBJ2-7,once,TRBV27
TGCGCCAGCAGTCCCCACGGGGGAAATGGCTACACCTTC,CASSPHGGNGYTF,.,13,TRBJ1-2,.,TRBV5-1
TGTGCCAGCAGCTGGGACAGGGGGCCATACAATGAGCAGTTCTTC,CASSWDRGPYNEQFF,TRBD1,15,TRBJ2-1,.,TRBV7-9
TGTGCCAGCAGCGTAGAGATGACAGGGAACACTGAAGCTTTCTTT,CASSVEMTGNTEAFF,.,15,TRBJ1-1,once,TRBV9
TGTGCCAGTAGTATAGGGACTAGCGGGAGTTCCGGGGAGCTGTTTTTT,CASSIGTSGSSGELFF,TRBD2,16,TRBJ2-2,.,TRBV19
TGTGCCAGCAGCTTAGTAACAGCTAACTACGAGCAGTACTTC,CASSLVTANYEQYF,.,14,TRBJ2-7,.,TRBV11-2
TGTGCCAGCAAGGGGGGGGACCATTTGAATGAGCAGTTCTTC,CASKGGDHLNEQFF,.,14,TRBJ2-1,.,TRBV7-2
TGTGCCAGCAGCACCGATACAAATAACTATGGCTACACCTTC,CASSTDTNNYGYTF,.,14,TRBJ1-2,.,TRBV7-2
TGTGCCAGCAGGTTCAGTTACACTAACTATGGCTACACCTTC,CASRFSYTNYGYTF,.,14,TRBJ1-2,once,TRBV27
TGTGCCAGCAGCTCAGTCCGGGGCGGGGAGCTGTTTTTT,CASSSVRGGELFF,.,13,TRBJ2-2,.,TRBV7-3
TGCGCCAGCAGCTTAGGGACAGCTCCGAATGAGCAGTTCTTC,CASSLGTAPNEQFF,TRBD1,14,TRBJ2-1,.,TRBV5-1
TGTGCCAGCAGAAGGGGTAACACTGAAGCTTTCTTT,CASRRGNTEAFF,.,12,TRBJ1-1,.,TRBV25-1
TGCAGTGCTAGTCAGGGAGGGCTAAACTATGGCTACACCTTC,CSASQGGLNYGYTF,.,14,TRBJ1-2,.,TRBV20-1
TGTGCCAGCAGCCTTCAGGGGGGTGCCTACGAGCAGTACTTC,CASSLQGGAYEQYF,.,14,TRBJ2-7,once,TRBV7-3
TGTGCCAGCAGCGTAGAAGAACAGACGAACACTGAAGCTTTCTTT,CASSVEEQTNTEAFF,.,15,TRBJ1-1,.,TRBV9
TGTGCTAGTGCTGAGTCGAACACCGGGGAGCTGTTTTTT,CASAESNTGELFF,.,13,TRBJ2-2,.,TRBV12-5
TGTGCCAGCAGCTCGACTAGCGGGGGAGCCAAAAACATTCAGTACTTC,CASSSTSGGAKNIQYF,TRBD2,16,TRBJ2-4,once,TRBV5-6
TGTGCCAGCAAGACTAGCGGGATTGTCTACGAGCAGTACTTC,CASKTSGIVYEQYF,TRBD2,14,TRBJ2-7,.,TRBV2
TGTGCCAGTAGTATTTCGGGTTCCGATACGCAGTATTTT,CASSISGSDTQYF,.,13,TRBJ2-3,.,TRBV19
TGCGCCAGCAGCCAAGGTGGGACAGGGGGCCACGAGCAGTACTTC,CASSQGGTGGHEQYF,TRBD1,15,TRBJ2-7,.,TRBV4-1
TGTGCCAGCAGCTTCTACTCCAGCCGGGGCAATCAGCCCCAGCATTTT,CASSFYSSRGNQPQHF,.,16,TRBJ1-5,.,TRBV7-3
TGTGCCAGCAGCTTAGGACAGCCCAAGGGTGGCTACACCTTC,CASSLGQPKGGYTF,.,14,TRBJ1-2,.,TRBV5-5
TGTGCCAGCAGCCAAGATAGGGGACAGACTGAAGCTTTCTTT,CASSQDRGQTEAFF,TRBD1,14,TRBJ1-1,.,TRBV3-1/TRBV3-2
TGTGCCAGCAGCCAAGTTTGGTCAGGGGATCAGCCCCAGCATTTT,CASSQVWSGDQPQHF,.,15,TRBJ1-5,.,TRBV3-1/TRBV3-2